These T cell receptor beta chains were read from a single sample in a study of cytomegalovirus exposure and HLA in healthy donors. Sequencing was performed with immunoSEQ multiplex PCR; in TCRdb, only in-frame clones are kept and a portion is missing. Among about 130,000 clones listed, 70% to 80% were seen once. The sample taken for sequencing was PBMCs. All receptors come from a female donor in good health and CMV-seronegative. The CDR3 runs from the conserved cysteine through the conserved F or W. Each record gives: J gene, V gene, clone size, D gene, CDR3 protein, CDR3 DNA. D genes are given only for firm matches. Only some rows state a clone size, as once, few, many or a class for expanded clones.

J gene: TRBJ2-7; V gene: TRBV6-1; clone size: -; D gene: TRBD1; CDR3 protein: CASSKGQGPDYEQYF; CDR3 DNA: TGTGCCAGCAGTAAAGGACAGGGCCCAGACTACGAGCAGTACTTC
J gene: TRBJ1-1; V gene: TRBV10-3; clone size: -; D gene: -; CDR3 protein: CAISEVTLNTEAFF; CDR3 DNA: TGTGCCATCAGTGAGGTAACTCTGAACACTGAAGCTTTCTTT
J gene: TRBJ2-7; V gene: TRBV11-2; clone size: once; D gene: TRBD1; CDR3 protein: CASSFWTGYDEQYF; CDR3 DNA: TGTGCCAGCAGCTTTTGGACAGGGTACGACGAGCAGTACTTC
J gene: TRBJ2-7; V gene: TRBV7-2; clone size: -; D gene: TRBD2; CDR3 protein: CASRGGPGEKYEQYF; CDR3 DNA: TGTGCCAGCAGGGGAGGGCCAGGAGAGAAATACGAGCAGTACTTC
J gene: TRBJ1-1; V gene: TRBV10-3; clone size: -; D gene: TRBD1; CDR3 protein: CATTSGGNTEAFF; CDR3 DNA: TGTGCCACCACTTCAGGGGGGAACACTGAAGCTTTCTTT
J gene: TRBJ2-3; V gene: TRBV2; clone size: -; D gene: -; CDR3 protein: CASKRGTADTQYF; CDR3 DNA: TGTGCCAGCAAAAGGGGCACGGCAGATACGCAGTATTTT
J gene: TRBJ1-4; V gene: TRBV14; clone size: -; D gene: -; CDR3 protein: CASSRGFNEKLFF; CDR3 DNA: TGTGCCAGCAGTCGAGGGTTTAATGAAAAACTGTTTTTT
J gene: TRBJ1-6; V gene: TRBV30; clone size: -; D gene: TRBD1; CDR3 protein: CAWSGQGVGSPLHF; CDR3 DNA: TGTGCCTGGAGTGGCCAGGGGGTTGGGTCACCCCTCCACTTT
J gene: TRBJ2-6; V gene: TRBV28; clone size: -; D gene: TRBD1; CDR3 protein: CASSRGQGSGANVLTF; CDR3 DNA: TGTGCCAGCAGCCGAGGACAGGGATCCGGGGCCAACGTCCTGACTTTC
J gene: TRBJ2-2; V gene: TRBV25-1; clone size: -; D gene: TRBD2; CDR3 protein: CASSAGLAGGGTGELFF; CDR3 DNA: TGTGCCAGCAGTGCGGGACTAGCGGGAGGGGGCACCGGGGAGCTGTTTTTT
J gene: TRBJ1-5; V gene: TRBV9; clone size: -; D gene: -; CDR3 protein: CASSVALRSKPNQPQHF; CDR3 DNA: TGTGCCAGCAGCGTAGCCCTTAGAAGTAAGCCCAATCAGCCCCAGCATTTT
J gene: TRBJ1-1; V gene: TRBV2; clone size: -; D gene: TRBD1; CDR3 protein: CASSSGQGAYTEAFF; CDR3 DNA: TGTGCCAGCAGTTCGGGACAGGGGGCCTACACTGAAGCTTTCTTT
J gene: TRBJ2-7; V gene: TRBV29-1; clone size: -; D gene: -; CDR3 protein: CSVEGLGPSYEQYF; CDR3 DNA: TGCAGCGTTGAGGGACTTGGACCCTCCTACGAGCAGTACTTC
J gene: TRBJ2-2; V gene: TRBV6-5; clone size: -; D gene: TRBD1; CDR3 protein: CASSYSPGQGLFF; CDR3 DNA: TGTGCCAGCAGTTATTCCCCGGGACAGGGACTGTTTTTT
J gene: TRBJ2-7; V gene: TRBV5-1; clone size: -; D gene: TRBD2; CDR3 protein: CASSFLTSGSSGEQYF; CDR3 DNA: TGCGCCAGCAGCTTTCTGACTAGCGGGAGCTCGGGAGAGCAGTACTTC
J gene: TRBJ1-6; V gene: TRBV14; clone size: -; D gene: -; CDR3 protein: CASSHLVNSPLHF; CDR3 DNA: TGTGCCAGCAGCCATCTAGTAAATTCACCCCTCCACTTT
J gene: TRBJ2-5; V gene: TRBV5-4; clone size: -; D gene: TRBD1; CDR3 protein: CASSLSTGLETQYF; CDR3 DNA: TGTGCCAGCAGCTTGTCGACAGGGTTGGAGACCCAGTACTTC
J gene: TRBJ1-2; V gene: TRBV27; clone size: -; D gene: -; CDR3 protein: CASSLSSRSYGYTF; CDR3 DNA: TGTGCCAGCAGTTTATCGAGCAGGTCCTATGGCTACACCTTC
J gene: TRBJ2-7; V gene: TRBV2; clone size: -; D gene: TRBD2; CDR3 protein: CASSRGLAGSYEQYF; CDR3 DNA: TGTGCCAGCAGTCGGGGACTAGCGGGTTCCTACGAGCAGTACTTC
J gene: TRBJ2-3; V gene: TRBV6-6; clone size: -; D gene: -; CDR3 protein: CASSYPLESGTDTQYF; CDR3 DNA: TGTGCCAGCAGTTACCCCCTAGAGAGCGGCACAGATACGCAGTATTTT
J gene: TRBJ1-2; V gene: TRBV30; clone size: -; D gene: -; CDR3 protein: CAWENYGYTF; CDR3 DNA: TGTGCCTGGGAGAACTATGGCTACACCTTC
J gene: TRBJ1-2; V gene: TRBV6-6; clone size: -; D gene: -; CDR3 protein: CASRDQGLNGYTF; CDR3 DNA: TGTGCCAGCAGGGACCAGGGATTAAATGGCTACACCTTC
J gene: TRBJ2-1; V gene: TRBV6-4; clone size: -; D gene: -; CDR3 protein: CASSDSLDYNEQFF; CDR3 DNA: TGTGCCAGCAGTGACTCCCTAGACTACAATGAGCAGTTCTTC
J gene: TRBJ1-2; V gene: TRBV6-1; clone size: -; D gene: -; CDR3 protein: CASHDRNYGYTF; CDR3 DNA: TGTGCCAGCCACGACAGAAACTATGGCTACACCTTC
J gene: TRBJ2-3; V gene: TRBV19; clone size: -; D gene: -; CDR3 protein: CASSIPGSTDTQYF; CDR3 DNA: TGTGCCAGTAGTATCCCCGGGAGCACAGATACGCAGTATTTT
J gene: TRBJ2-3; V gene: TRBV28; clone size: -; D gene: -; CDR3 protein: CASSLLLGEGGEDTQYF; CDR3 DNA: TGTGCCAGCAGTTTACTACTAGGCGAGGGGGGGGAAGATACGCAGTATTTT
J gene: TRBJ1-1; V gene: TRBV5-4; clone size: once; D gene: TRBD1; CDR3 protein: CASSPRTGANTEAFF; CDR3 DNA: TGTGCCAGCAGCCCTAGGACAGGGGCGAACACTGAAGCTTTCTTT
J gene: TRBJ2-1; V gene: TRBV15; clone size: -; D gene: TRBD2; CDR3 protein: CATSRDGGLAGNEQFF; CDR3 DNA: TGTGCCACCAGCAGAGATGGGGGACTAGCGGGGAATGAGCAGTTCTTC
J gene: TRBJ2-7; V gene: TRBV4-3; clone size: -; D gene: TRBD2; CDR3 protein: CASSQRALAGGPYEQYF; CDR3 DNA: TGCGCCAGCAGCCAAAGGGCTCTAGCGGGAGGGCCTTACGAGCAGTACTTC
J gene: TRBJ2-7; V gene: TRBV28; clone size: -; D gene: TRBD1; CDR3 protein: CASSSPGQGSYEQYF; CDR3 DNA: TGTGCCAGCAGTTCTCCGGGACAGGGTTCCTACGAGCAGTACTTC
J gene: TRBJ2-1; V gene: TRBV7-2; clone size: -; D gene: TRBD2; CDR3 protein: CASSLGLSNEQFF; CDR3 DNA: TGTGCCAGCAGCCTGGGACTATCCAATGAGCAGTTCTTC
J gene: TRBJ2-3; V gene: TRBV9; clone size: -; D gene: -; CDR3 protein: CASSVGNAVADTQYF; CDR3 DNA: TGTGCCAGCAGCGTAGGCAACGCGGTGGCAGATACGCAGTATTTT
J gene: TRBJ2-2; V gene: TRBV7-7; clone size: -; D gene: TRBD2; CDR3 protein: CASSLGSAGEGTGELFF; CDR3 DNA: TGTGCTAGCAGCTTAGGATCAGCGGGAGAGGGCACCGGGGAGCTGTTTTTT
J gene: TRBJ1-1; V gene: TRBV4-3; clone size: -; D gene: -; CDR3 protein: CASSQGQFTEAFF; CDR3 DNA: TGCGCCAGCAGCCAAGGGCAGTTCACTGAAGCTTTCTTT
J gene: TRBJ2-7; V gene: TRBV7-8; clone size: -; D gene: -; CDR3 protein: CASSFHGTLGYEQYF; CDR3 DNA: TGTGCCAGCAGCTTTCACGGGACACTCGGCTACGAGCAGTACTTC
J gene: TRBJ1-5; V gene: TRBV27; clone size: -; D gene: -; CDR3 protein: CASRHMGDLYSNQPQHF; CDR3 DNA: TGTGCCAGCAGGCATATGGGAGACCTTTATAGCAATCAGCCCCAGCATTTT
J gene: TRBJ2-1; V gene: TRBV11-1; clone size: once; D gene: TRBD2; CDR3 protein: CASSFLADYNEQFF; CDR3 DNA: TGTGCCAGCAGCTTTCTAGCGGACTACAATGAGCAGTTCTTC
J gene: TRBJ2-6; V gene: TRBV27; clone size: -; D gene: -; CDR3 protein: CASSFWDGEGANVLTF; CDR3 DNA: TGTGCCAGCAGTTTCTGGGATGGGGAGGGGGCCAACGTCCTGACTTTC
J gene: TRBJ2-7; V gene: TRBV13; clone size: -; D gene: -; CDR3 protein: CASSQSSYEQYF; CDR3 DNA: TGTGCCAGCAGCCAAAGCTCCTACGAGCAGTACTTC
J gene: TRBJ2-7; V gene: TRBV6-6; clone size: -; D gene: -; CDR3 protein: CASSQTYRNYEQYF; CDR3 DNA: TGTGCCAGCAGCCAAACCTACAGAAACTACGAGCAGTACTTC
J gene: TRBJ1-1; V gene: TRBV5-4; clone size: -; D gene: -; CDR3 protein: CASSVGRTREGFF; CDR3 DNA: TGTGCCAGCAGCGTGGGGAGGACTAGAGAGGGTTTCTTT
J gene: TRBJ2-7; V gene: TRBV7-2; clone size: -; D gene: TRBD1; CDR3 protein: CASSARSRTGKSVAYEQYF; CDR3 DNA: TGTGCCAGCAGCGCACGATCAAGGACAGGGAAATCGGTGGCGTACGAGCAGTACTTC
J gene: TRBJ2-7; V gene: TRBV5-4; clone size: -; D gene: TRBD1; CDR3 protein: CASSGGTGGSYEQYF; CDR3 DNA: TGTGCCAGCAGCGGCGGGACAGGGGGCTCCTACGAGCAGTACTTC
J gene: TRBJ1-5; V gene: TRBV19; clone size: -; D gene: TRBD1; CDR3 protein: CATRTGTYSNQPQHF; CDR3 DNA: TGTGCCACTAGGACAGGGACGTATAGCAATCAGCCCCAGCATTTT
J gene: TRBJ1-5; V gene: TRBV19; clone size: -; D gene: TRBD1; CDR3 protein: CATNPLRGRGNQPQHF; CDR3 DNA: TGTGCCACCAACCCCCTCAGGGGGCGCGGGAATCAGCCCCAGCATTTT
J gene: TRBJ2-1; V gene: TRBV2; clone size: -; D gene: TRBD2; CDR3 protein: CAGRPGGNEQFF; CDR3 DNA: TGTGCCGGTAGACCGGGGGGGAATGAGCAGTTCTTC
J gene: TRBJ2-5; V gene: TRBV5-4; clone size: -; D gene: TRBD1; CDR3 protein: CASSLSDRGFSETQYF; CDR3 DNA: TGTGCCAGCAGCTTGTCGGACAGGGGATTTAGCGAGACCCAGTACTTC
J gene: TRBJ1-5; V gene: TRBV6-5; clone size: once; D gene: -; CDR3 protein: CASRTGHQPQHF; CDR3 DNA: TGTGCCAGCAGAACTGGTCATCAGCCCCAGCATTTT
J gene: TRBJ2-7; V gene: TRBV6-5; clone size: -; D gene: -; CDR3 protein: CASSVARLYEQYF; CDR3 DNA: TGTGCCAGCAGCGTAGCGCGCTTATACGAGCAGTACTTC